The 9 T cell receptor beta chains given below trace back to one sample, sequenced in a study of blood T cell repertoires in COVID-19. TCRdb keeps only in-frame clones here, not all; method: immunoSEQ multiplex PCR. The sample has 250,000 to 300,000 clones; nearly 90% are singletons. The sequenced sample consisted of peripheral blood. The origin of the receptors is a woman under 40 with COVID-19, enrolled during active disease.

V and J are TRBV2 and TRBJ2-1, with 12 nucleotides matching TRBD1. Looked up from germline, CDR1 is SNHLY and CDR2 is FYNNEI. V gave up 6 bases and J gave up 7 bases; unmatched junction bases: 7. CDR3 size: 15 residues. CDR3 protein: CASSGGTGGINEQFF. In DNA, the CDR3 is TGTGCCAGCAGCGGGGGGACAGGGGGCATAAATGAGCAGTTCTTC. The full variable domain, rest sourced from reference TRBV2 and TRBJ2-1, is EPEVTQTPSHQVTQMGQEVILRCVPISNHLYFYWYRQILGQKVEFLVSFYNNEISEKSEIFDDQFSVERPDGSNFTLKIRSTKLEDSAMYFCASSGGTGGINEQFFGPGTRLTVL.

The sample holds a few counts of this clone. The chain uses TRBV6-6 and TRBJ1-2; a possible D gene is TRBD1 (6 bases). The V end lost 8 bases, the J end lost 3 bases, and 16 bases lay between the germline ends. Germline CDR1 and CDR2: MNHNY and SVGAGI (reference sequence). This CDR3 has 14 residues. The chain's CDR3 is CASAPRGQYYGYTF. The CDR3 coding sequence is TGTGCCAGCGCCCCTCGAGGACAGTACTATGGCTACACCTTC.

Comments on this clone: The same CDR3 arises from other DNA sequences in this sample as well. This chain uses TRBV27 with TRBJ2-7, with a tentative D call TRBD2 (5 bases). This CDR3 is 13 amino acids long. Germline assignment: CDR1 MNHEY and CDR2 SMNVEV (reference sequence). The V end was cut by 2 bases, the J end by 4 bases, with 9 bases between. CDR3 loop: CASSLTRAYEQYF. The CDR3 DNA reads TGTGCCAGCAGTTTAACTAGAGCGTACGAGCAGTACTTC.

The chain combines TRBV21-1 with TRBJ2-5; the table names TRBD1, a call not compared with the DNA. TRBV21-1 counts as a pseudogene. This CDR3 comprises 13 residues. The CDR3 DNA follows: TGTGCCAGCAGCAAAGACAACCAAGAGACCCAGTACTTC. Its translation is CASSKDNQETQYF.

The V and J genes are TRBV6-5 and TRBJ1-6, with 9 bases that match TRBD1. The CDR3 totals 15 residues. From germline, CDR1 is MNHEY and CDR2 SVGAGI. Trimming took 6 bases from V and 9 from J; bases not matched to a gene: 9. In DNA, the CDR3 is TGTGCCAGCAGAACCGACAGGGGGGGAGTTTCACCCCTCCACTTT. Translating it yields CASRTDRGGVSPLHF.

The count of this clone is one. V and J are TRBV6-6 and TRBJ1-2; TRBD1 matches 8 bases. Trimming took 5 bases from V and 4 from J; bases not matched to a gene: 15. CDR1 is MNHNY and CDR2 is SVGAGI in the germline V gene (reference sequence). The CDR3 sequence is 17 residues long. The DNA of the CDR3 is TGTGCCAGCAGTCTTTATCCCGACAGGGGAAATAGCTATGGCTACACCTTC. Protein sequence: CASSLYPDRGNSYGYTF.

In this sample, this clone turned up a few times. The gene calls are TRBV14 and TRBJ1-2; no clear D. Germline CDR1 SGHDN, CDR2 FVKESK. V was trimmed by 0 bases and J by 7 bases, leaving 9 bases between them. This CDR3 has 13 amino acids. The CDR3 bases are TGTGCCAGCAGCCAAGATCCTGCGGGTGGCTACACCTTC. Translation gives CASSQDPAGGYTF. Full variable domain (missing parts from reference TRBV14 and TRBJ1-2): EAGVTQFPSHSVIEKGQTVTLRCDPISGHDNLYWYRRVMGKEIKFLLHFVKESKQDESGMPNNRFLAERTGGTYSTLKVQPAELEDSGVYFCASSQDPAGGYTFGSGTRLTVV.

This rearrangement joins TRBV28 to TRBJ2-2, with D maybe TRBD2 (6 bases). Trimming cost V 6 bases and J 3 bases, with 14 bases left between them. CDR1 and CDR2 from the germline V gene are MDHEN and SYDVKM. This CDR3 is 15 amino acids long. CDR3 nucleotides: TGTGCCAGCAGCGACGGGAGTAGGGACACCGGGGAGCTGTTTTTT. As protein: CASSDGSRDTGELFF.

In DNA, the CDR3 is TGCAGCGTTGAAACGCCAGCGGAACCGGGCTACACCTTC. It yields the protein CSVETPAEPGYTF. The genes are TRBV29-1 and TRBJ1-2; no clear D. Germline values: CDR1 SQVTM, CDR2 ANQGSEA. V was clipped by 2 bases and J by 8 bases, with 15 bases between them. The CDR3 is 13 residues long.